Listed below are T cell receptor beta chains from one sample, sequenced in a study of blood T cell repertoires in COVID-19. Here immunoSEQ multiplex PCR was the method, and the copy in TCRdb shows in-frame clones only, minus some. Seen here are 200,000 to 250,000 clones, more than 80% observed once, and the top ten hold 6.5% to 8.5%. The sample taken for sequencing was peripheral blood. The receptors here all came from a woman older than 75 with COVID-19, enrolled during active disease. The CDR3 runs from the conserved cysteine through the conserved F or W. The D gene is left open where the match is weak. Clone size, where shown, is once, few, many, or a class for clones that have expanded.

d_call clone_size j_call v_call cdr3_aa cdr3_nt
. . TRBJ2-1 TRBV7-2 CASRRRGSSYNEQFF TGTGCCAGCAGGAGGAGGGGAAGCTCCTACAATGAGCAGTTCTTC
TRBD2 . TRBJ2-1 TRBV18 CASSRGTREEQFF TGTGCCAGCTCGCGCGGGACTAGAGAAGAGCAGTTCTTC
TRBD1 . TRBJ1-1 TRBV6-5 CASSYSDRLDTEAFF TGTGCCAGCAGTTACTCGGACAGGCTAGACACTGAAGCTTTCTTT
. . TRBJ1-2 TRBV6-2/TRBV6-3 CASSYDSSYGYTF TGTGCCAGCAGTTACGACAGCAGCTATGGCTACACCTTC
. few TRBJ1-1 TRBV10-3 CAISVAGDNTEAFF TGTGCCATCAGTGTTGCAGGGGACAACACTGAAGCTTTCTTT
TRBD1 . TRBJ2-5 TRBV2 CASSGGQNLQETQYF TGTGCCAGCAGTGGGGGACAGAACCTCCAAGAGACCCAGTACTTC
TRBD1 . TRBJ1-6 TRBV5-1 CASSLASTGSVSYNSPLHF TGCGCCAGCAGCTTGGCCTCGACAGGGAGTGTATCCTATAATTCACCCCTCCACTTT
. . TRBJ2-3 TRBV18 CASSPQRQSTDTQYF TGTGCCAGCTCACCACAGAGACAGAGCACAGATACGCAGTATTTT
. . TRBJ1-2 TRBV6-4 CASSILVTTYQGNYGYTF TGTGCCAGCAGCATATTAGTGACCACCTATCAGGGGAACTATGGCTACACCTTC
TRBD2 . TRBJ2-2 TRBV6-5 CAVSRTSGVTGELFF TGTGCCGTGTCTCGGACTAGCGGGGTCACCGGGGAGCTGTTTTTT
TRBD2 . TRBJ2-3 TRBV7-3 CASIMGGGKGVTQYF TGTGCCTCCATTATGGGCGGGGGAAAGGGAGTTACGCAGTATTTT
. . TRBJ1-3 TRBV28 CASSPSSLVSGNTIYF TGTGCCAGCAGTCCCAGTAGCCTAGTCTCTGGAAACACCATATATTTT
. . TRBJ2-3 TRBV7-8 CASSPWDNTDTQYF TGTGCCAGCAGCCCGTGGGACAACACAGATACGCAGTATTTT
. . TRBJ1-2 TRBV27 CASRGTGQNGYTF TGTGCCAGCAGGGGGACGGGACAAAATGGCTACACCTTC